The 14 T cell receptor beta chains below all came from one sample that was sequenced in a study of blood T cell repertoires in COVID-19. Profiling relied on immunoSEQ multiplex PCR, and the TCRdb table lists in-frame clones only, not all of them. Among fewer than 350,000 clones listed, roughly 90% were seen once. The sample taken for sequencing was peripheral blood. Receptors were obtained from a woman in her thirties with COVID-19, enrolled during active disease.

The chain combines TRBV20-1 with TRBJ1-1; D unclear. The CDR3 contains 11 residues. Germline CDR1 DFQATT, CDR2 SNEGSKA (reference sequence). V was clipped by 7 bases and J by 8 bases, with 14 bases between them. The CDR3 loop is CSVVLRAEAFF. CDR3 coding DNA: TGCAGTGTTGTACTGAGAGCCGAAGCTTTCTTT.

V is TRBV10-1 and J is TRBJ2-7; D unclear. Trimming cost V 4 bases and J 2 bases, with 12 bases left between them. The CDR3 covers 14 residues. Germline V CDR1 and CDR2: WNHNN, SYGVQD (reference sequence). The CDR3 region has the DNA TGCGCCAGCAGTGGAAACGTAGATACCTACGAGCAGTACTTC. This gives the protein CASSGNVDTYEQYF.

CDR3 DNA sequence: TGCGCCAGCAGCCAAGTATCGGGAGAAGAGACCCAGTACTTC. Translation: CASSQVSGEETQYF. The V gene is TRBV4-1, the J gene TRBJ2-5, with a weak D call TRBD2 (6 bases). This CDR3 comprises 14 residues. With 1 base removed from V and 3 bases from J, the gap between germline ends came to 9 bases. Germline CDR1 MGHRA, CDR2 YSYEKL.

CDR3 residues: CARSQADRAPGELFF. The CDR3 DNA follows: TGTGCCAGAAGCCAAGCAGACAGGGCCCCCGGGGAGCTGTTTTTT. This chain joins TRBV5-3 and TRBJ2-2; TRBD1 agrees at 7 bases. TRBV5-3 is an ORF; its function is uncertain. CDR3 size: 15 residues. The V segment lost 4 bases and the J segment 6 bases; nucleotides outside the gene matches: 9.

For the CDR3, the DNA is TGTGCCATCAGTGCGTCGGGGACAGGGATTCCCAAAAACATTCAGTACTTC. This codes for CAISASGTGIPKNIQYF. The V and J genes are TRBV10-3 and TRBJ2-4; 9 nucleotides match TRBD1. CDR1 is ENHRY, CDR2 SYGVKD, per germline. The CDR3 spans 17 residues. With V trimmed by 4 bases and J by 2 bases, 9 bases remained unmatched.

This rearrangement joins TRBV6-5 to TRBJ1-3; TRBD1 might be the D (6 bases). Germline CDR1 MNHEY, CDR2 SVGAGI. The V gene lost 3 bases and the J gene lost 2 bases, with 8 bases spanning the gap. The length of the CDR3 is 14 residues. The CDR3 DNA sequence: TGTGCCAGCAGTTATCAGGGGACTGGAAACACCATATATTTT. Translating gives CASSYQGTGNTIYF.

The J gene is TRBJ1-1, the V gene TRBV4-1; 8 bases match TRBD1. The CDR3 has 16 amino acids. Germline CDR1 MGHRA, CDR2 YSYEKL. The trim removed 3 bases at V and 6 bases at J, leaving 12 bases unmatched. CDR3 amino acids: CASSHPSQDRVAEAFF. The CDR3, as DNA: TGCGCCAGCAGCCATCCCTCCCAGGACAGGGTCGCTGAAGCTTTCTTT.

This chain joins TRBV5-6 and TRBJ2-1; D is possibly TRBD2 (5 bases). This CDR3 has 18 amino acids. Looked up from germline, CDR1 is SGHDT and CDR2 is YYEEEE. V lost 0 bases and J lost 0, with 16 bases in between. In nucleotides, the CDR3 is TGTGCCAGCAGCTTGGCCCGGGGAGTCCGTAGCTCCTACAATGAGCAGTTCTTC. Translated: CASSLARGVRSSYNEQFF.

The chain is built from TRBV28 and TRBJ1-1; 7 nucleotides match TRBD1. In germline, CDR1 is MDHEN, CDR2 SYDVKM. V lost 5 bases to trimming and J lost 1 base; unmatched junction nucleotides: 10. The CDR3 length is 16 residues. The CDR3 is CASSPSLGTENTEAFF. CDR3 sequence (DNA): TGTGCCAGCAGTCCAAGTCTCGGGACAGAGAACACTGAAGCTTTCTTT.

This chain links TRBV4-1 with TRBJ1-1; no definite D call. The CDR3 covers 18 residues. V was pared by 2 bases and J by 6 bases, with 25 bases between. The V gene's germline CDR1 is MGHRA and CDR2 YSYEKL. The CDR3 coding sequence is TGCGCCAGCAGCCAAACCCCGCAGGTGGGCACATTCATAGCTGAAGCTTTCTTT. It translates to CASSQTPQVGTFIAEAFF.

V gene TRBV18 combines with J gene TRBJ2-5; 10 positions match TRBD2. V was clipped by 5 bases and J by 5 bases; unmatched bases: 2. The CDR3 totals 13 residues. The germline CDR1 and CDR2 sequences are KGHSH and LQKENI. The CDR3 sequence is CASSSGLAETQYF. CDR3 bases: TGTGCCAGCTCATCGGGACTAGCGGAGACCCAGTACTTC.

This sequence joins TRBV4-2 and TRBJ2-3; TRBD2 matches 14 bases. CDR1 and CDR2 (germline): LGHNA, YNFKEQ. Trimming at V came to 7 bases and at J to 2 bases, leaving 11 bases not matched to a gene. The CDR3 runs 18 residues. The CDR3 spells CASTTSGGDLLVTDTQYF. In DNA form, the CDR3 reads TGTGCCAGCACGACTAGCGGGGGGGATCTACTGGTCACAGATACGCAGTATTTT.

The chain joins TRBV12-3 or TRBV12-4 to TRBJ2-3; D remains unclear. Trimming stripped 10 bases from V and 0 bases from J, with 8 bases between. The CDR3 is 12 residues long. CDR3 coding DNA: TGTGCCATAAGCCCTAGCACAGATACGCAGTATTTT. It is translated as CAISPSTDTQYF.

V usage is TRBV15 and J usage is TRBJ1-1, with D maybe TRBD1 (5 bases). The germline CDR1 and CDR2 sequences are LNHNV and YYDKDF (reference sequence). V was trimmed by 1 base and J by 1 base, leaving 19 bases between them. This CDR3 contains 18 residues. The CDR3 sequence: CATSRVEGAVRPNTEAFF. CDR3 sequence (DNA): TGTGCCACCAGCAGAGTAGAAGGGGCTGTACGTCCGAACACTGAAGCTTTCTTT.